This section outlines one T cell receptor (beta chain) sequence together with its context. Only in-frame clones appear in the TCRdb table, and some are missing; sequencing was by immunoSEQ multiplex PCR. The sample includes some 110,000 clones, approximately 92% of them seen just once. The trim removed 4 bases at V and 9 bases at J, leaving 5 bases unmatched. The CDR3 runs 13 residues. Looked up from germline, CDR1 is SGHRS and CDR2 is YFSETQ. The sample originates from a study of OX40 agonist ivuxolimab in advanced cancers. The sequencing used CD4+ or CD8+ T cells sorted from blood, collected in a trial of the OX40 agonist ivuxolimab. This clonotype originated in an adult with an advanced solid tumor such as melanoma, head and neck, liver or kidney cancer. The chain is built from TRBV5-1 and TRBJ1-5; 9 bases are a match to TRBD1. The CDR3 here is CASSRDREGPQHF. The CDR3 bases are TGCGCCAGCAGCCGGGACAGGGAGGGGCCCCAGCATTTT.